This T cell receptor (beta chain) was sequenced for a study of regulatory T cells in long-lasting Graves disease. Time point: newly diagnosed GD, antithyroid drugs for less than 3 months. PBMCs were the source of the RNA used for TCR sequencing. Notes on the study in general: Persistent Graves' patients showed less TCR diversity than newly diagnosed ones.

The CDR3 runs to 15 residues. Germline V gene data show CDR1 as SGHNT and CDR2 as YYREEE (reference sequence). Trimming at V came to 2 bases and at J to 7 bases, leaving 9 bases not matched to a gene. In the case of this clonotype: Its antigen is still unknown.

Library construction for TCR beta used iRepertoire HTBI primers and Arm-PCR of CDR3 regions. TCRdb fed the multiplex PCR reads into MiXCR, producing one record per CDR3 protein. The table records just over 600,000 distinct CDR3 sequences, about 15% of them present only once. The same sample was also studied in work on T cells in Graves' hyperthyroidism and ophthalmopathy. This second study notes: Through a model of 13 V-J features, ophthalmopathy was separated from stable hyperthyroidism.

The J gene is TRBJ1-1, the V gene TRBV5-4; TRBD1 matches 9 bases. The clonotype originates from a woman in her thirties with Graves disease. The sample in question was peripheral blood mononuclear cells (PBMCs), obtained at new diagnosis, from a patient treated with antithyroid drugs. The CDR3: CASSFYDRGIGEAFF. For the CDR3, the DNA is TGTGCCAGCAGCTTCTACGACAGGGGGATCGGTGAAGCTTTCTTT.